This TCR beta chain was identified during a study of shared clonotypes between healthy human individuals. Overall study context: Every donor yielded three CD4 naive, three CD4 memory, two CD8 naive and one CD8 memory plate.

CDR3 length equals 16 residues. Germline CDR1 is MNHEY and CDR2 is SMNVEV (reference sequence). V gave up 4 bases and J gave up 3 bases, with 16 bases separating them. As defined, naive CD8 cells were CD45RO-negative and positively selected for CCR7, with terminally differentiated effector memory CD45RA+ cells excluded. Generated by immunoSEQ multiplex PCR, the TCRdb table keeps only in-frame clones and is missing some. The table has around 2,000,000 clones, about 95% seen once. This clone has just one count. This sequence joins TRBV27 and TRBJ2-1; TRBD1 might be the D (6 bases). This sequence was found in a man aged 18 to 29 in good health. The source material was naive CD8+ T cells sorted from blood. The CDR3 loop is CASSSSRRTVYNEQFF. The CDR3 DNA follows: TGTGCCAGCAGTTCCTCTCGTCGGACAGTCTACAATGAGCAGTTCTTC.